This T cell receptor (beta chain) was documented in a study of PD-1 blockade in classical Hodgkin lymphoma. Study-level points and caveats: Reported findings placed baseline TCR diversity lower in newly diagnosed patients (compared with healthy donors). Reasons behind the repertoire differences stay unclear, perhaps disease activity or earlier therapy.

Time point of the sample: newly diagnosed, previously untreated cHL patient sample. By magnetic negative selection, CD4+ T cells were purified from thawed PBMCs. The sample holds a few counts of this clone. Its target is not known. The CDR3 length is 16 residues. V lost 0 bases to trimming and J lost 7 bases, with 15 bases between them. Germline loops: CDR1 SGHDN, CDR2 FVKESK. TCRdb keeps only in-frame clones here, not all; method: immunoSEQ multiplex PCR. Seen here are about 14,000 clones, about 86% observed once, and the top ten hold approximately 0.8%. The TCR comes from a human donor with classical Hodgkin lymphoma. The material sequenced was CD4+ T cells from blood. The chain employs TRBV14 and TRBJ2-2; weak D call: TRBD2 (7 bases). CDR3: CASSQDAGARGGELFF. CDR3 sequence (DNA): TGTGCCAGCAGCCAAGATGCGGGGGCGCGAGGCGGGGAGCTGTTTTTT.